These 9 T cell receptor beta chains originate from one sample sequenced in a study of T-cell reconstitution after alpha-beta-depleted transplantation in children. Unique molecular identifiers were incorporated during preparation of the TCRbeta library. A single record per CDR3 protein comes from TCRdb applying MiXCR to the PCR reads. The sample has tens of thousands of distinct CDR3 sequences, around 5.9% seen once; the top ten hold more than 30%. This sample comprised PBMCs, mostly from graft donor cells, obtained 60 days after TCRalphabeta/CD19-depleted stem cell transplant. The receptors were sampled from a female patient under 10 years old who had a stem cell transplant for aplastic anemia, so the T cells may come from the graft donor.

This clonotype occurred many times. The V call is TRBV12-3 or TRBV12-4, the J call TRBJ1-1; D gene ambiguous. Trimming took 3 bases from V and 3 from J, leaving 8 bases between them. The CDR3 runs 13 residues. The chain's CDR3 is CASSFAGYTEAFF. The CDR3 DNA sequence: TGTGCCAGCAGTTTTGCGGGTTACACTGAAGCTTTCTTT.

This clonotype was seen a handful of times. V gene TRBV6-1 combines with J gene TRBJ2-3; the match to TRBD2 covers 7 bases. V was clipped by 5 bases and J by 4 bases; unmatched bases: 9. This CDR3 has 15 residues. The germline V gene has CDR1 MNHNS and CDR2 SASEGT. CDR3 bases: TGTGCCAGCAGTCGGGGGGAGGGCCGGGCAGATACGCAGTATTTT. The encoded protein is CASSRGEGRADTQYF.

This clonotype was counted a few times. J is TRBJ2-1 and V is TRBV5-1; unclear D gene. Germline values: CDR1 SGHRS, CDR2 YFSETQ. The CDR3 covers 17 residues. V was trimmed by 4 bases and J by 1 base, leaving 18 bases between them. The CDR3 DNA reads TGCGCCAGCAGCCCGGACCGAGCAGCGCTTTCCTACAATGAGCAGTTCTTC. Translated: CASSPDRAALSYNEQFF.

This clonotype was counted ten times or more. The chain uses TRBV5-1 and TRBJ2-3; TRBD2 matches at 7 bases. The CDR3 contains 15 residues. Trimming took 5 bases from V and 0 from J; bases not matched to a gene: 6. Germline V lookup: CDR1 SGHRS, CDR2 YFSETQ. The CDR3 region is CASRGSGLSTDTQYF. CDR3 bases: TGCGCCAGCAGGGGTAGCGGGCTTAGCACAGATACGCAGTATTTT.

This clonotype has a count of ten or more. The chain has TRBV12-3 or TRBV12-4 and TRBJ2-7, with 8 bases lining up with TRBD2. The CDR3 is made up of 14 amino acids. V was pared by 6 bases and J by 2 bases, with 6 bases of the junction left unmatched. CDR3 nucleotides: TGTGCCAGCAGCCCACAACTAGCGGCCTACGAGCAGTACTTC. The encoded protein is CASSPQLAAYEQYF.

This clonotype was seen repeatedly, ten times or more. This chain uses TRBV14 with TRBJ2-1; D possibly corresponds to TRBD2 (6 bases). Trimming cost V 1 base and J 10 bases, with 11 bases left between them. Germline V gene data show CDR1 as SGHDN and CDR2 as FVKESK. The CDR3 has 13 residues. The CDR3 DNA reads as TGTGCCAGCAGCCAAGCTCGGGCGGGGGAGCAGTTCTTC. Amino acids: CASSQARAGEQFF.

At least ten counts were recorded for this clonotype. The chain is built from TRBV5-6 and TRBJ1-4, with D maybe TRBD1 (5 bases). Per germline, CDR1 SGHDT and CDR2 YYEEEE. The ends were cut back, 4 bases at V and 1 base at J, with 17 bases in the middle. The CDR3 totals 17 residues. Written as DNA, the CDR3 is TGTGCCAGCAGCAGGGGACTTGAAGGTGGAACTAATGAAAAACTGTTTTTT. Translating it yields CASSRGLEGGTNEKLFF.

At least ten counts were recorded for this clonotype. The V gene is TRBV5-8, the J gene TRBJ2-1; D ambiguous. Per germline, CDR1 SGHTS and CDR2 YDEGEE. The CDR3 totals 15 residues. Trimming pared 2 bases from V and 4 bases from J, leaving 13 bases between. This chain's CDR3 is CASSFSQGSYNEQFF. CDR3 coding DNA: TGTGCCAGCAGCTTTTCTCAAGGCTCATACAATGAGCAGTTCTTC.

As to this clonotype: The CDR3 carries no conserved terminal phenylalanine or tryptophan, so it likely arises from a read error. The chain uses TRBV7-3 and TRBJ1-3; unclear D gene. The V and J ends lost 1 base and 10 bases respectively, with 11 bases between them. There are 13 residues in the CDR3. Germline V gives CDR1 SGHTA, CDR2 FQGTGA. This chain's CDR3 is CASSLKGGGTIYY. The CDR3 DNA reads as TGTGCCAGCAGCTTAAAGGGAGGCGGGACCATATATTAT.